The 9 T cell receptor beta chains below come from one sample, sequenced in a study of OX40 agonist ivuxolimab in advanced cancers. Measured with immunoSEQ multiplex PCR; TCRdb has only the in-frame clones, and not every one. Of 100,000 or so clones listed, around 85% are singletons. Material: CD4+ or CD8+ T cells sorted from blood, obtained in a trial of the OX40 agonist ivuxolimab. The receptors were sampled from an adult with an advanced solid tumor such as melanoma, head and neck, liver or kidney cancer.

This chain joins TRBV28 and TRBJ1-4; D remains ambiguous. The germline gives CDR1 MDHEN, CDR2 SYDVKM. Trimming took off 5 bases at V and 5 bases at J, with 15 bases between the two ends. The CDR3 consists of 15 residues. The chain's CDR3 is CASSPPGSQNEKLFF. DNA of the CDR3: TGTGCCAGCAGTCCTCCGGGCTCGCAAAATGAAAAACTGTTTTTT.

The chain carries TRBV2 and TRBJ2-5; 9 nucleotides match TRBD2. Germline CDR1 SNHLY, CDR2 FYNNEI. The CDR3 consists of 14 residues. V lost 8 bases and J lost 5; bases outside the gene matches: 9. The CDR3: CASSAGGVGETQYF. DNA of the CDR3: TGTGCCAGCTCAGCGGGAGGTGTTGGCGAGACCCAGTACTTC.

This rearrangement joins TRBV4-1 to TRBJ2-3, with D perhaps TRBD1 (5 bases). With 3 bases removed from V and 2 bases from J, the gap between germline ends came to 12 bases. Germline loops: CDR1 MGHRA, CDR2 YSYEKL. CDR3 size: 15 residues. The CDR3 loop reads CASSQISGFTDTQYF. The DNA for the CDR3 is TGCGCCAGCAGCCAGATCTCAGGGTTCACAGATACGCAGTATTTT.

This clone was found a few times. The chain carries TRBV7-9 and TRBJ1-1; D ambiguous. V was shortened by 2 bases and J by 5 bases, with 6 bases between the two germline ends. The CDR3 is 12 amino acids. Germline lookup yields CDR1 SEHNR and CDR2 FQNEAQ (reference sequence). This chain's CDR3 is CASSLSGTEAFF. The CDR3 DNA follows: TGTGCCAGCAGCTTATCCGGAACTGAAGCTTTCTTT.

The chain employs TRBV4-1 and TRBJ2-5, with D unresolved. The DNA end lines up better with TRBJ2-7; the J call may be wrong. Germline V gene lookup returns CDR1 MGHRA and CDR2 YSYEKL. This CDR3 is built from 14 residues. The CDR3 nucleotides read TGCGCCAGCAGCCCGTGGGTAGGGCTCTACGAGCAGTACTTC. Protein sequence: CASSPWVGLYEQYF.

The chain carries TRBV11-1 and TRBJ1-1, with D perhaps matching TRBD1 (5 bases). The ends were cut back, 2 bases at V and 6 bases at J, with 10 bases in the middle. The CDR3 length is 13 residues. Germline assignment: CDR1 SGHAT and CDR2 FQDESV (reference sequence). CDR3 amino acids: CASSLSQGPEAFF. The DNA for the CDR3 is TGTGCCAGCAGCTTATCTCAGGGACCTGAAGCTTTCTTT.

The chain employs TRBV20-1 and TRBJ2-1; the D is unclear. Trimming cost V 4 bases and J 5 bases, with 6 bases left between them. The CDR3 covers 11 residues. Germline loops: CDR1 DFQATT, CDR2 SNEGSKA (reference sequence). As DNA, the CDR3 is TGCAGTGCTACTAAGAACAATGAGCAGTTCTTC. It yields the protein CSATKNNEQFF.

In this sample, this clone turned up once. The chain carries TRBV28 and TRBJ1-2; D is possibly TRBD1 (5 bases). The CDR3 is made up of 15 amino acids. Germline loops: CDR1 MDHEN, CDR2 SYDVKM. Trimming left V 6 bases short and J 4 bases short, with 18 bases between. CDR3: CASSVMKTAGYGYTF. The CDR3 region has the DNA TGTGCCAGCAGCGTTATGAAGACAGCCGGCTATGGCTACACCTTC.

J is TRBJ2-1 and V is TRBV28, with 8 nucleotides matching TRBD2. Germline-derived CDR1 and CDR2 are MDHEN and SYDVKM. The J segment lost 9 bases and the V segment lost 6 bases, leaving 4 bases of the junction unmatched. CDR3 size: 12 residues. CDR3 residues: CASSASGSEQFF. The CDR3 nucleotides read TGTGCCAGCAGCGCTAGCGGGTCTGAGCAGTTCTTC. Combining the CDR3 with reference TRBV28 and TRBJ2-1 gives the whole variable domain DVKVTQSSRYLVKRTGEKVFLECVQDMDHENMFWYRQDPGLGLRLIYFSYDVKMKEKGDIPEGYSVSREKKERFSLILESASTNQTSMYLCASSASGSEQFFGPGTRLTVL.